Below, 17 T cell receptor beta chains from the same sample are listed, as sequenced in a study of memory CD4+ T cells and cytomegalovirus serostatus. The data were produced by immunoSEQ multiplex PCR, yet TCRdb's version contains in-frame clones alone and is incomplete. The profile shows around 45,000 clones, about 70% of them singletons. The sort gate was single viable CD3+CD4+CD8-CD45RO+ cells for memory CD4+ T cells. Sequences were obtained from memory CD4+ T cells from blood. The receptors here all came from an adult in good health and CMV-seropositive.

A single count supports this clone. The chain joins TRBV4-2 to TRBJ1-4, with a weak D call TRBD1 (5 bases). Trimming left V 0 bases short and J 7 bases short, with 15 bases between. The CDR3 spans 16 residues. Germline CDR1 reads LGHNA; CDR2 reads YNFKEQ. CDR3 sequence (DNA): TGTGCCAGCAGCCAAGATCTGCCAGGGAAAGTTGAAAAACTGTTTTTT. Protein sequence: CASSQDLPGKVEKLFF.

In its sample, this clone was seen once. V and J are TRBV5-8 and TRBJ2-5; possibly TRBD1 or TRBD2 for D (5 bases each). The germline V and J ends were trimmed by 0 bases and 1 base, with 10 bases remaining between them. The CDR3 is 15 residues long. Per germline, CDR1 SGHTS and CDR2 YDEGEE. In DNA form, the CDR3 reads TGTGCCAGCAGCTTGGGAGGGGTCGTCCAAGAGACCCAGTACTTC. Its translation: CASSLGGVVQETQYF.

V gene TRBV7-8 combines with J gene TRBJ2-4; D unclear. V shed 0 bases and J shed 0 bases, with 6 bases lying between them. From germline, CDR1 is SGHVS and CDR2 FQNEAQ. This CDR3 has 15 amino acids. As DNA, the CDR3 is TGTGCCAGCAGCTTAGCGGATCTAGCCAAAAACATTCAGTACTTC. This gives the protein CASSLADLAKNIQYF.

This clone was seen more than once but under ten times. V and J are TRBV11-1 and TRBJ1-2; 11 bases map to TRBD1. The CDR3 covers 16 residues. The germline gives CDR1 SGHAT, CDR2 FQDESV (reference sequence). The V and J ends lost 1 base and 4 bases, in that order; junction bases with no gene match: 5. CDR3 sequence: CASSLGDRGSGYGYTF. The DNA for the CDR3 is TGTGCCAGCAGCTTAGGGGACAGGGGGTCCGGCTATGGCTACACCTTC.

The rearrangement uses TRBV7-2 and TRBJ2-5, with TRBD1 matching 7 bases. The germline V gene encodes CDR1 SGHTA and CDR2 FQGNSA. Unmatched junction bases numbered 2, after V lost 4 bases and J lost 0 bases. CDR3 length: 14 residues. The CDR3 region is CASSSDRDQETQYF. The CDR3 nucleotides are TGTGCCAGCAGCTCTGACAGGGACCAAGAGACCCAGTACTTC.

This chain links TRBV5-4 with TRBJ2-1; TRBD2 is a possible D gene (7 bases). This CDR3 has 16 amino acids. Trimming shortened V by 1 base and J by 3 bases, and 14 bases separated the two germline ends. Germline CDR1 SGHNT, CDR2 YYREEE (reference sequence). The CDR3 DNA reads TGTGCCAGCAGCTTGCTTGGGAGGGGGAACTACAATGAGCAGTTCTTC. Encoded protein: CASSLLGRGNYNEQFF.

The chain couples TRBV7-6 to TRBJ2-2, with no clear D. The CDR3 has 14 residues. Between the trimmed V and J ends, which lost 1 base and 0 bases, there was a span of 3 bases. Germline assignment: CDR1 SGHVS and CDR2 FNYEAQ. CDR3 in DNA: TGTGCCAGCAGCTTAGACGCGAACACCGGGGAGCTGTTTTTT. The encoded protein is CASSLDANTGELFF.

The chain employs TRBV5-1 and TRBJ2-7; the match to TRBD2 covers 9 bases. CDR3 size: 18 residues. V lost 1 base to trimming and J lost 4 bases; unmatched junction nucleotides: 15. Germline V gene lookup returns CDR1 SGHRS and CDR2 YFSETQ. This chain's CDR3 is CASSLRGGTSGRLYEQYF. CDR3 nucleotide sequence: TGCGCCAGCAGCTTGCGGGGGGGAACTAGCGGGCGGCTTTACGAGCAGTACTTC.

The J gene is TRBJ1-2, the V gene TRBV4-1, with D uncertain. This CDR3 is built from 18 residues. Trimming left V 0 bases short and J 3 bases short, with 20 bases between. Germline CDR1 MGHRA, CDR2 YSYEKL. DNA for the CDR3: TGCGCCAGCAGCCAAGATCATGGCCCGGGTTCACGGGACTATGGCTACACCTTC. Protein product: CASSQDHGPGSRDYGYTF.

The chain links TRBV28 to TRBJ2-2; D is possibly TRBD2 (5 bases). The ends were cut back, 7 bases at V and 5 bases at J, with 11 bases in the middle. The germline V gene encodes CDR1 MDHEN and CDR2 SYDVKM. The CDR3 is 13 amino acids. The chain's CDR3 is CASTIWETGELFF. CDR3 DNA: TGTGCCAGCACGATATGGGAGACCGGGGAGCTGTTTTTT.

The chain joins TRBV9 to TRBJ1-2; a possible D gene is TRBD1 (5 bases). Trimming stripped 4 bases from V and 3 bases from J, with 7 bases between. CDR3 length: 12 residues. Germline assignment: CDR1 SGDLS and CDR2 YYNGEE. CDR3 amino acids: CASSPTDYGYTF. The CDR3, as DNA: TGTGCCAGCAGCCCGACAGACTATGGCTACACCTTC.

This chain uses TRBV11-2 with TRBJ1-1; D is perhaps TRBD1 (6 bases). The CDR3 loop spans 14 amino acids. V lost 2 bases and J lost 6, with 13 bases in between. Germline V lookup: CDR1 SGHAT, CDR2 FQNNGV. The CDR3 protein is CASSLTRGAAEAFF. The CDR3 DNA reads TGTGCCAGCAGCTTAACGAGGGGGGCGGCTGAAGCTTTCTTT.

V and J are TRBV6-5 and TRBJ1-2, with TRBD1 identical over 8 bases. Trimming at V came to 5 bases and at J to 7 bases, leaving 9 bases not matched to a gene. CDR1 MNHEY and CDR2 SVGAGI come from the germline V gene. CDR3 length: 14 amino acids. CDR3: CASSRGQAHGGYTF. CDR3 DNA: TGTGCCAGCAGTCGGGGACAGGCGCATGGTGGCTACACCTTC.

The V call is TRBV11-2, the J call TRBJ1-1; 8 bases map to TRBD1. Germline V gives CDR1 SGHAT, CDR2 FQNNGV. The V and J ends lost 3 bases and 1 base, in that order; junction bases with no gene match: 4. CDR3 length: 15 residues. The CDR3 spells CASSLLTGENTEAFF. The DNA for the CDR3 is TGTGCCAGCAGCTTGCTGACAGGGGAGAACACTGAAGCTTTCTTT.

The chain employs TRBV15 and TRBJ1-4; D is undetermined. Germline V gene sequence: CDR1 LNHNV, CDR2 YYDKDF (reference sequence). Trimming left V 0 bases short and J 2 bases short, with 7 bases between. The CDR3 contains 15 residues. The CDR3 spells CATSRDPTTNEKLFF. The CDR3 DNA is TGTGCCACCAGCAGAGATCCTACCACTAATGAAAAACTGTTTTTT.

This chain links TRBV5-1 with TRBJ2-7; no firm D call. Looked up from germline, CDR1 is SGHRS and CDR2 is YFSETQ. Trimming stripped 2 bases from V and 3 bases from J, with 15 bases between. CDR3 length: 15 amino acids. The CDR3 loop is CASSFGSEISYEQYF. In nucleotides, the CDR3 is TGCGCCAGCAGCTTTGGTTCGGAAATTAGCTACGAGCAGTACTTC.

V usage is TRBV5-1 and J usage is TRBJ1-1; no clear D. In germline, CDR1 is SGHRS, CDR2 YFSETQ. V was trimmed by 1 base and J by 1 base, leaving 17 bases between them. CDR3 length: 17 residues. The CDR3 nucleotides are TGCGCCAGCAGCTTGTTCATTGGCCGGGCGGCGAACACTGAAGCTTTCTTT. It specifies CASSLFIGRAANTEAFF.